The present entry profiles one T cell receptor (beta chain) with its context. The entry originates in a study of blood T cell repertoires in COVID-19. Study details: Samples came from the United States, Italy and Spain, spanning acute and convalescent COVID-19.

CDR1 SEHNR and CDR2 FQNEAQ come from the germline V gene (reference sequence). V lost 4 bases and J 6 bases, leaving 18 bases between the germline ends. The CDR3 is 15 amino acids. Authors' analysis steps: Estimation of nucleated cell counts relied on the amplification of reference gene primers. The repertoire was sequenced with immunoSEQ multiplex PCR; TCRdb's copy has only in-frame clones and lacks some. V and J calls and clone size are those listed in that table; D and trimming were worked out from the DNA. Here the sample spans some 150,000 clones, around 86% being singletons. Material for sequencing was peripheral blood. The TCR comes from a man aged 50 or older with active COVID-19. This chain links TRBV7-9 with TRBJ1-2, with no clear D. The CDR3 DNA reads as TGTGCCAGCAGCTCGCCAAACACAGTCCGAGATGGCTACACCTTC. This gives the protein CASSSPNTVRDGYTF.